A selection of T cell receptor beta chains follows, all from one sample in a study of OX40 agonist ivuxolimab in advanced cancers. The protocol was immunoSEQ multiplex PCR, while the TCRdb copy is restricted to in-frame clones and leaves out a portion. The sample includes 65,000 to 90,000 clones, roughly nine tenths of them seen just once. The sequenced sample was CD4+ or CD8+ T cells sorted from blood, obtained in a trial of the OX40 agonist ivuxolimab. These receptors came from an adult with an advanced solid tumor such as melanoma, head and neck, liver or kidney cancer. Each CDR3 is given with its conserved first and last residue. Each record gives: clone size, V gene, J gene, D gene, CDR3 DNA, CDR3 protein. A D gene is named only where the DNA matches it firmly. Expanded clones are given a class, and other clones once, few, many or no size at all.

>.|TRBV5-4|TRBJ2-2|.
TGTGCCACCCTAGCCGGGACCGGGGAGCTGTTTTTT
CATLAGTGELFF
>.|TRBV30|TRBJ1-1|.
TGTGCCTGGAGGTGGCGGAACACTGAAGCTTTCTTT
CAWRWRNTEAFF
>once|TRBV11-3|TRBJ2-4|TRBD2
TGTGCCAGCAGCTTAGTGACTAGCGACGCCATTCAGTACTTC
CASSLVTSDAIQYF
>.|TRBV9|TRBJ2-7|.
TGTGCCAGCAGCGTCGGGGGCGGACCCTCGAACGAGCAGTACTTC
CASSVGGGPSNEQYF
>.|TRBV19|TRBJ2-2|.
TGTGCCAGTAGTATTTATGGGGGGACCGGGGAGCTGTTTTTT
CASSIYGGTGELFF
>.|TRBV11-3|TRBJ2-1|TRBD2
TGTGCCAGCAACTCAGCGGGAGAAGACAATGAGCAGTTCTTC
CASNSAGEDNEQFF
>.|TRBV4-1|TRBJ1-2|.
TGCGCCAGCAGCCAAGCCGGGGGCTACACCTTC
CASSQAGGYTF
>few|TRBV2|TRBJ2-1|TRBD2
TGTGCCAGCAGTGAATTAGCGGGAGTTCTCTACAATGAGCAGTTCTTC
CASSELAGVLYNEQFF
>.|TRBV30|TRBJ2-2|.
TGTGCCTGGACAGGGGGGGAGTCCACCGGGGAGCTGTTTTTT
CAWTGGESTGELFF
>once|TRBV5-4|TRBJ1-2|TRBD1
TGTGCCAGCAGCTTAGACAGGGTTAACTATGGCTACACCTTC
CASSLDRVNYGYTF
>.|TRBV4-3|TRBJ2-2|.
TGCGCCAGCAGCCAAGGTCTGGACAAAAACACCGGGGAGCTGTTTTTT
CASSQGLDKNTGELFF
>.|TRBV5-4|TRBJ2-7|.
TGTGCCAGCAGCTTGGGGCCCGAGCAGTACTTC
CASSLGPEQYF
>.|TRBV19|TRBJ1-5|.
TGTGCCAGTAGTATGTGGAGGGAGGGCAATCAGCCCCAGCATTTT
CASSMWREGNQPQHF
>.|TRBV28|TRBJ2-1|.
TGTGCCAGCAGTTTAGTCCCGAGCTCCTACAATGAGCAGTTCTTC
CASSLVPSSYNEQFF
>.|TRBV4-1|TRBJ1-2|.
TGCGCCAGCAGCCCCGGTGGGGGGGCTTACGGCTACACCTTC
CASSPGGGAYGYTF
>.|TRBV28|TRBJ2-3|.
TGTGCCAGTAAGTCTTATCAGGGCCCTAGCACAGATACGCAGTATTTT
CASKSYQGPSTDTQYF
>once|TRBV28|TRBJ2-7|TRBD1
TGTGCCAGCACCCCCTTCGGGACAGGGACCTACGAGCAGTACTTC
CASTPFGTGTYEQYF
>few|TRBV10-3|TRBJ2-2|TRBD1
TGTGCCATCTTTTCGGGACAGGGCACCGGGGAGCTGTTTTTT
CAIFSGQGTGELFF
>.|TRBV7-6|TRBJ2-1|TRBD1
TGTGCCAGCAGCCCGTCTTTGACAGGGAAGGGGTATGATAATGAGCAGTTCTTC
CASSPSLTGKGYDNEQFF
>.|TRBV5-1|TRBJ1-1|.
TGCGCCAGCAGCTTGGGTACTGAAGCTTTCTTT
CASSLGTEAFF
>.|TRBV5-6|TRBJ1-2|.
TGTGCCAGCAGCTTGGTTGGGGGGACGGTCTATGGCTACACCTTC
CASSLVGGTVYGYTF
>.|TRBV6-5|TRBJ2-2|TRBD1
TGTGCCAGCAATCCCCGGACAGGGGGTGGGGAGCTGTTTTTT
CASNPRTGGGELFF
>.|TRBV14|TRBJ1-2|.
TGTGCCAGCAGCCAGACTAGAGGCTATGGCTACACCTTC
CASSQTRGYGYTF
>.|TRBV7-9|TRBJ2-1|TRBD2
TGTGCCAGCAGTTCCAGCGGGGTGCCCCCCTACAATGAGCAGTTCTTC
CASSSSGVPPYNEQFF
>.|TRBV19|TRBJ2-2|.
TGTGCCAGTAGTTATCTGGCGCACACCGGGGAGCTGTTTTTT
CASSYLAHTGELFF
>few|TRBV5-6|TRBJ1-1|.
TGTGCCAGCAGTCTGGGGGGTTCGACTGAAGCTTTCTTT
CASSLGGSTEAFF
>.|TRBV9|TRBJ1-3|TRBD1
TGTGCCAGCAGCGCGGGACAGGGGATAGACACCATATATTTT
CASSAGQGIDTIYF
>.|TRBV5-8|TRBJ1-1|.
TGTGCCAGCAGCTTGGGGTATGGGACCGAGAGTTTCTTT
CASSLGYGTESFF
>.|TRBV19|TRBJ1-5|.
TGTGCCAGTAGTATCTACAGTGCCAGCAATCAGCCCCAGCATTTT
CASSIYSASNQPQHF
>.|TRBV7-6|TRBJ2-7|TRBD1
TGTGCCAGCAGCGCCCTCGGGACAGGCGATTACGAGCAGTACTTC
CASSALGTGDYEQYF
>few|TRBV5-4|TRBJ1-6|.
TGTGCCAGCAGCCGATTGGAGGGCTATAATTCACCCCTCCACTTT
CASSRLEGYNSPLHF
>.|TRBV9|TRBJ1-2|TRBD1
TGTGCCAGCAGCCGGACAGGGGGCATTTACTATGGCTACACCTTC
CASSRTGGIYYGYTF
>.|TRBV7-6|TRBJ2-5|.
TGTGCCAGCAGCTTATGGGACGAATTAGAGACCCAGTACTTC
CASSLWDELETQYF
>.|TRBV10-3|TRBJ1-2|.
TGTGCCATCAGTGAACCGGGGGGCTATGGCTACACCTTC
CAISEPGGYGYTF
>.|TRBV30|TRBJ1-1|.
TGTGCCTGGAGTGTAATTTGGGGCACTGAAGCTTTCTTT
CAWSVIWGTEAFF
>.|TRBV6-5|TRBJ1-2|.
TGTGCCAGCAGTTCTACAGGAGGCAGCTATGGCTACACCTTC
CASSSTGGSYGYTF
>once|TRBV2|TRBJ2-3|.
TGTGCCAGCAGTGAAGACTGGAATACGCAGTATTTT
CASSEDWNTQYF
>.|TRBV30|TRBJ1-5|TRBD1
TGTGCCTGGAGTACCGGCCAGGGGGCGGGTCAGCCCCAGCATTTT
CAWSTGQGAGQPQHF
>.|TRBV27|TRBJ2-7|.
TGTGCCAGCAGCCCATCCGGGGGCGAGAGCTCCTACGAGCAGTACTTC
CASSPSGGESSYEQYF
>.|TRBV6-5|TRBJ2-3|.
TGTGCCAGCAGTTACCAGTACACAGATACGCAGTATTTT
CASSYQYTDTQYF
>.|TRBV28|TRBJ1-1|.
TGTGCCAGCAGTTTTACCCCGAACACTGAAGCTTTCTTT
CASSFTPNTEAFF
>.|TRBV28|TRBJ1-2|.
TGTGCCAGCAGTTTCGGCAGACAGGTCTATGGCTACACCTTC
CASSFGRQVYGYTF